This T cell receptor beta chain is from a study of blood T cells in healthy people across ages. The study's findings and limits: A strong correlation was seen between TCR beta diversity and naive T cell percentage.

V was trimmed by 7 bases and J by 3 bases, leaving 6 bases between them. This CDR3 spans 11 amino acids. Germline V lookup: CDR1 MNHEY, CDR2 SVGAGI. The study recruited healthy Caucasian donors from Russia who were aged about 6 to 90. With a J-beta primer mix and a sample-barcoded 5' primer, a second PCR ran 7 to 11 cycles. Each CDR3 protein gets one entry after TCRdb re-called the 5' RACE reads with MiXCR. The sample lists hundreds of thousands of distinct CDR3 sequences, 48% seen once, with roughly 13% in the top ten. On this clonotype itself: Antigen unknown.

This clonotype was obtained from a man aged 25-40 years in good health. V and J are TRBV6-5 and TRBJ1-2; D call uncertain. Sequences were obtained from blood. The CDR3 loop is CASTDYYGYTF. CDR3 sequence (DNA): TGTGCCAGCACGGATTACTATGGCTACACCTTC.